The 6 T cell receptor beta chains listed next were all sequenced from one sample in a study of blood T cell repertoires in COVID-19 (TCRdb year 2020). The library was obtained by the immunoSEQ multiplex PCR assay. TCRdb carries this immuneACCESS record with in-frame sequences only. Its versions omit some clonotypes, under half of them owing to an unresolved V gene in the studies checked, with the rest unexplained. The sample records 320,000 or so clones, 80% to 90% of which are singletons. The leading ten clones occupy about 5% of the sample. Specimen: PBMCs or T cells enriched from blood (not recorded which). These receptors originate from a man aged 25-45 years who had recovered from COVID-19.

The rearrangement joins TRBV7-9 to TRBJ1-5, with D possibly being TRBD1 (5 bases). This CDR3 contains 15 residues. Trimming stripped 5 bases from V and 2 bases from J, with 13 bases between. Per the germline V gene, CDR1 is SEHNR and CDR2 is FQNEAQ (reference sequence). The CDR3 coding sequence is TGTGCCAGCAGCCCAGGAGAACAGGGCAATCAGCCCCAGCATTTT. This codes for CASSPGEQGNQPQHF.

This chain connects TRBV2 to TRBJ1-3; D gene unclear. Trimming took 5 bases from V and 0 from J, leaving 17 bases between them. The germline V gene has CDR1 SNHLY and CDR2 FYNNEI. The CDR3 is 17 amino acids. The CDR3 is CASSYLGGPSSGNTIYF. CDR3 DNA sequence: TGTGCCAGCAGTTACTTGGGAGGGCCCAGCTCTGGAAACACCATATATTTT.

This clone has a single count. The chain links TRBV6-6 to TRBJ1-4; weak D call: TRBD1 (6 bases). The V end lost 8 bases, the J end lost 5 bases, and 15 bases lay between the germline ends. The CDR3 has 14 residues. Germline V gene lookup returns CDR1 MNHNY and CDR2 SVGAGI (reference sequence). CDR3 residues: CASRGDRMNEKLFF. The CDR3 DNA is TGTGCCAGCCGTGGAGACAGGATGAATGAAAAACTGTTTTTT.

CDR3 nucleotides: TGCGCCAGCAGCTTGGGGACAGGGGGTCATAATGAGCAGTTCTTC. This sequence encodes CASSLGTGGHNEQFF. V usage is TRBV5-1 and J usage is TRBJ2-1; 10 nucleotides agree with TRBD1. The CDR3 loop spans 15 amino acids. Germline lookup yields CDR1 SGHRS and CDR2 YFSETQ. Germline trimming cut 0 bases from V and 7 bases from J; bases unmatched to any gene: 4.

This rearrangement joins TRBV2 to TRBJ1-6; 12 nucleotides align to TRBD1. The CDR3 has 14 residues. With 7 bases clipped from V and 9 bases from J, the junction kept 4 bases outside the gene matches. Germline values: CDR1 SNHLY, CDR2 FYNNEI. In DNA form, the CDR3 reads TGTGCCAGCAAGTTGGGACAGGGGGCTTCACCCCTCCACTTT. This translates into CASKLGQGASPLHF.

The V gene is TRBV13, the J gene TRBJ2-7; 7 bases line up with TRBD1. Germline values: CDR1 PRHDT, CDR2 FYEKMQ (reference sequence). CDR3 size: 13 residues. With V trimmed by 5 bases and J by 7 bases, 8 bases remained unmatched. The CDR3: CASSHGTALEQYF. The DNA of the CDR3 is TGTGCCAGCAGCCATGGGACAGCCCTTGAGCAGTACTTC.